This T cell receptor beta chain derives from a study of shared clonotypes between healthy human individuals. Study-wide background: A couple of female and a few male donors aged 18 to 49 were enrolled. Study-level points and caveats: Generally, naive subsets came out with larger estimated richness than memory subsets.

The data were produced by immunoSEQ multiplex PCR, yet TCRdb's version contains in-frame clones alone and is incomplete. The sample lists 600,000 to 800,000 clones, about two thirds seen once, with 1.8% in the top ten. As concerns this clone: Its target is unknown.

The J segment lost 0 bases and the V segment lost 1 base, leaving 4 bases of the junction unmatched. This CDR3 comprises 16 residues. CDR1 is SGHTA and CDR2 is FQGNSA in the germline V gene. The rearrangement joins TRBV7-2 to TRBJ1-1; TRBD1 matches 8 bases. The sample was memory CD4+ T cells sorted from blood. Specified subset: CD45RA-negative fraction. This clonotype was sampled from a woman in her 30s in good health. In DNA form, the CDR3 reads TGTGCCAGCAGCTTAGAGGGACAGGCGATGAACACTGAAGCTTTCTTT. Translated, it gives CASSLEGQAMNTEAFF.